At least ten counts were recorded for the clone carrying this T cell receptor (beta chain). TCRdb analysed the 5' RACE reads with MiXCR anew, one entry per CDR3 protein. This table holds tens of thousands of distinct CDR3 sequences, about 29% found once. The length of the CDR3 is 16 residues. V dropped 2 bases and J dropped 3; count of bases not matched to a gene: 2. Germline V gene data show CDR1 as SGDLS and CDR2 as YYNGEE. The sample comprised tumor-infiltrating memory CD4+ T cells sorted from the breast tumor. Subset described: memory CD4+ T cells, CD4+CD45RO+CD25-. The sequence derives from a female donor with breast cancer. The chain links TRBV9 to TRBJ2-5, with 15 bases lining up with TRBD2. The CDR3 DNA reads TGTGCCAGCAGCGTGGGACTAGCGGGGGGAGAAGAGACCCAGTACTTC. It specifies CASSVGLAGGEETQYF.